This TCR beta chain came from a study of T cell responses to AZD1222 COVID-19 vaccine. The method was immunoSEQ multiplex PCR; TCRdb's version includes in-frame clones alone and lacks a portion of them. Seen here are about 68,000 clones, more than 70% observed once, and the top ten hold roughly 7.3%. Germline loops: CDR1 SGDLS, CDR2 YYNGEE. The CDR3 is 16 amino acids. V lost 4 bases, J lost 5 bases, and 10 bases stayed unmatched. The source is an adult in good health. This chain links TRBV9 with TRBJ1-4, with TRBD1 matching 8 bases. The sequencing used peripheral blood, collected on day 0 of AZD1222 vaccination. CDR3 DNA: TGTGCCAGCAGCAGGAGCCTGACAGGGGTAAATGAAAAACTGTTTTTT. Its protein product is CASSRSLTGVNEKLFF. The full variable domain, completed using reference TRBV9 and TRBJ1-4, is DSGVTQTPKHLITATGQRVTLRCSPRSGDLSVYWYQQSLDQGLQFLIQYYNGEERAKGNILERFSAQQFPDLHSELNLSSLELGDSALYFCASSRSLTGVNEKLFFGSGTQLSVL.